These 27 T cell receptor beta chains were all obtained from the same sample, sequenced in a study of blood T cell repertoires in COVID-19. The assay was immunoSEQ multiplex PCR, and TCRdb's table has in-frame clones only and misses some. The sample shows approximately 150,000 clones, approximately 86% of them seen only once. The material sequenced was peripheral blood. The receptors originated from a woman aged 45-59 years with acute or convalescent COVID-19.

The rearrangement links TRBV27 to TRBJ2-7; TRBD2 matches 7 bases. Germline CDR1 and CDR2: MNHEY and SMNVEV (reference sequence). The CDR3 contains 14 residues. V lost 7 bases to trimming and J lost 4 bases; unmatched junction nucleotides: 10. Written as DNA, the CDR3 is TGTGCCAGCACAACCAGGGAGGGGACTTACGAGCAGTACTTC. As protein: CASTTREGTYEQYF.

V is TRBV9 and J is TRBJ2-4, with 9 nucleotides matching TRBD1. The CDR3 is 15 amino acids. Germline CDR1 is SGDLS and CDR2 is YYNGEE. Trimming removed 0 bases from V and 3 bases from J; junction bases left unmatched: 1. The CDR3 nucleotides read TGTGCCAGCAGCGTAGGGGACAGGGACAAAAACATTCAGTACTTC. This gives the protein CASSVGDRDKNIQYF.

This CDR3 reads CSVQDSGANVLTF. The DNA of the CDR3 is TGCAGCGTTCAGGACTCTGGGGCCAACGTCCTGACTTTC. This rearrangement joins TRBV29-1 to TRBJ2-6; D not certain. The CDR3 has 13 amino acids. V lost 5 bases and J 0 bases, leaving 5 bases between the germline ends. Germline CDR1 and CDR2: SQVTM and ANQGSEA. The whole variable domain, remainder taken from reference TRBV29-1 and TRBJ2-6, is SAVISQKPSRDICQRGTSLTIQCQVDSQVTMMFWYRQQPGQSLTLIATANQGSEATYESGFVIDKFPISRPNLTFSTLTVSNMSPEDSSIYLCSVQDSGANVLTFGAGSRLTVL.

The rearrangement joins TRBV10-3 to TRBJ1-1, with D maybe TRBD1 (6 bases). The V gene's germline CDR1 is ENHRY and CDR2 SYGVKD. CDR3 length equals 13 residues. V was clipped by 6 bases and J by 10 bases, with 18 bases between them. The CDR3 spells CAISLSDDRRAFF. Here the CDR3 DNA reads TGTGCCATCAGCCTCTCTGATGACAGGAGAGCTTTCTTT.

The chain uses TRBV10-3 and TRBJ2-7; 11 bases match TRBD2. V was clipped by 6 bases and J by 5 bases; unmatched bases: 9. Germline values: CDR1 ENHRY, CDR2 SYGVKD. The CDR3 is 15 amino acids. The CDR3 coding sequence is TGTGCCATCAGCGTAATTAGCGGGGGGGCCAACGAGCAGTACTTC. Translating gives CAISVISGGANEQYF.

The table lists this clone with a count of one. V gene TRBV7-9 combines with J gene TRBJ1-1; D is perhaps TRBD1 (5 bases). Germline V CDR1 and CDR2: SEHNR, FQNEAQ (reference sequence). Trimming removed 1 base from V and 1 base from J, with 10 bases in between. The CDR3 sequence is 15 residues long. The CDR3 sequence: CASSLERGRNTEAFF. CDR3 nucleotides: TGTGCCAGCAGCTTAGAACGGGGGAGGAACACTGAAGCTTTCTTT.

The rearrangement joins TRBV30 to TRBJ1-2, with D perhaps TRBD1 (6 bases). Germline assignment: CDR1 GTSNPN and CDR2 SVGIG (reference sequence). This CDR3 has 15 amino acids. Trimming took off 4 bases at V and 7 bases at J, with 22 bases between the two ends. The DNA of the CDR3 is TGTGCCTGGAATCCCCCGGACAGAACCACCCCTGGCTACACCTTC. This codes for CAWNPPDRTTPGYTF.

V usage is TRBV4-1 and J usage is TRBJ2-1; 9 nucleotides line up with TRBD1. The CDR3 totals 15 residues. J gave up 6 bases and V 3 bases, and 6 bases lay outside the gene matches. The V gene's germline CDR1 is MGHRA and CDR2 YSYEKL. CDR3: CASSQIQGARNEQFF. CDR3 sequence (DNA): TGCGCCAGCAGCCAGATACAGGGGGCGCGCAATGAGCAGTTCTTC.

The chain carries TRBV3-1 (or the pseudogene TRBV3-2) and TRBJ2-1, with unresolved D. Germline CDR1 and CDR2: LGHDT and YNNKEL (reference sequence). The CDR3 has 14 residues. With 0 bases removed from V and 6 bases from J, the gap between germline ends came to 9 bases. CDR3 nucleotide sequence: TGTGCCAGCAGCCAAGATGTAAATCTCAATGAGCAGTTCTTC. Translated, it gives CASSQDVNLNEQFF.

The chain carries TRBV3-1 (or the pseudogene TRBV3-2) and TRBJ2-1, with D possibly TRBD2 on 6 matching bases. Trimming took off 1 base at V and 6 bases at J, with 13 bases between the two ends. Germline loops: CDR1 LGHDT, CDR2 YNNKEL (reference sequence). The CDR3 consists of 15 residues. The CDR3 region is CASSQGDFEGNEQFF. DNA of the CDR3: TGTGCCAGCAGCCAAGGGGACTTCGAGGGCAATGAGCAGTTCTTC.

The CDR3 here is CAWSTTAGGYEQYF. The CDR3 nucleotides read TGTGCCTGGAGTACGACAGCGGGAGGGTACGAGCAGTACTTC. The rearrangement uses TRBV30 and TRBJ2-7; 10 bases agree with TRBD2. The CDR3 loop spans 14 amino acids. Per germline, CDR1 GTSNPN and CDR2 SVGIG (reference sequence). The J segment lost 4 bases and the V segment lost 2 bases, leaving 5 bases of the junction unmatched.

The chain is built from TRBV6-1 and TRBJ2-5; the match to TRBD1 covers 9 bases. The CDR3 is made up of 16 amino acids. Unmatched junction bases numbered 7, after V lost 3 bases and J lost 2 bases. Germline loops: CDR1 MNHNS, CDR2 SASEGT. This CDR3 is CASSDNRGLWQETQYF. Here the CDR3 DNA reads TGTGCCAGCAGTGACAACAGGGGGCTGTGGCAAGAGACCCAGTACTTC.

The chain couples TRBV9 to TRBJ1-2; D not certain. The CDR3 sequence is 14 residues long. The germline V and J ends were trimmed by 0 bases and 5 bases, with 11 bases remaining between them. CDR1 and CDR2 (germline): SGDLS, YYNGEE. This CDR3 is CASSVDGQVYGYTF. The CDR3 DNA follows: TGTGCCAGCAGCGTAGACGGTCAAGTTTATGGCTACACCTTC.

This chain connects TRBV2 to TRBJ1-6; D is uncertain. Germline loops: CDR1 SNHLY, CDR2 FYNNEI. The CDR3 runs to 15 residues. V dropped 3 bases and J dropped 7 bases, with 13 bases sitting between them. The CDR3 DNA follows: TGTGCCAGCAGTGAGTCCCAGGTGGAAAATTCACCCCTCCACTTT. It encodes CASSESQVENSPLHF.

The chain is built from TRBV12-3 or TRBV12-4 and TRBJ2-7; tentative D call: TRBD1 (6 bases). The V end was cut by 6 bases, the J end by 9 bases, with 15 bases between. CDR3 length: 12 residues. The CDR3 region is CASSEPTGRQYF. CDR3 DNA sequence: TGTGCCAGCAGCGAACCTACAGGGCGGCAGTACTTC.

The count of this clone is one. The chain joins TRBV7-9 to TRBJ1-1, with 11 bases identical to TRBD1. The CDR3 is made up of 14 amino acids. Germline V lookup: CDR1 SEHNR, CDR2 FQNEAQ (reference sequence). Germline trimming cut 4 bases from V and 4 bases from J; bases unmatched to any gene: 2. The CDR3 DNA follows: TGTGCCAGCAGCTATGGGACAGGGGGCACTGAAGCTTTCTTT. Translation: CASSYGTGGTEAFF. Based on the CDR3 plus reference TRBV7-9 and TRBJ1-1, the full variable domain is DTGVSQNPRHKITKRGQNVTFRCDPISEHNRLYWYRQTLGQGPEFLTYFQNEAQLEKSRLLSDRFSAERPKGSFSTLEIQRTEQGDSAMYLCASSYGTGGTEAFFGQGTRLTVV.

The J gene is TRBJ2-3, the V gene TRBV7-9; weak D call: TRBD1 (5 bases). CDR3 size: 14 residues. V lost 2 bases and J lost 4, with 10 bases in between. Germline V CDR1 and CDR2: SEHNR, FQNEAQ (reference sequence). The CDR3 region has the DNA TGTGCCAGCAGCTTAAGTGACAGTTCAGATACGCAGTATTTT. Its translation is CASSLSDSSDTQYF.

The genes are TRBV19 and TRBJ1-1; TRBD1 is a possible D gene (6 bases). This CDR3 comprises 13 residues. CDR1 LNHDA and CDR2 SQIVND come from the germline V gene (reference sequence). Trimming removed 10 bases at V and 1 base at J, with 13 bases between. CDR3 sequence: CAIIGQPNTEAFF. Here the CDR3 DNA reads TGTGCCATCATCGGACAGCCGAACACTGAAGCTTTCTTT. Full variable domain (remainder filled in from reference TRBV19 and TRBJ1-1): DGGITQSPKYLFRKEGQNVTLSCEQNLNHDAMYWYRQDPGQGLRLIYYSQIVNDFQKGDIAEGYSVSREKKESFPLTVTSAQKNPTAFYLCAIIGQPNTEAFFGQGTRLTVV.

The chain couples TRBV29-1 to TRBJ2-3; 9 bases are shared with TRBD2. V shed 7 bases and J 3 bases; nucleotides not matched to a gene: 11. The germline gives CDR1 SQVTM, CDR2 ANQGSEA. The CDR3 covers 15 residues. As DNA, the CDR3 is TGCAGCGACGGGGGGGTAGCGGGAGAGACAGATACGCAGTATTTT. As protein: CSDGGVAGETDTQYF.

V usage is TRBV5-5 and J usage is TRBJ1-3; 8 nucleotides match TRBD1. With 0 bases clipped from V and 5 bases from J, the junction kept 10 bases outside the gene matches. The CDR3 loop spans 17 amino acids. CDR1 SGHKS and CDR2 YYEKEE come from the germline V gene (reference sequence). CDR3 amino acids: CASSLVQRQGTRNTIYF. DNA for the CDR3: TGTGCCAGCAGCTTGGTTCAAAGACAGGGGACCCGAAACACCATATATTTT.

Worth noting for this clone: This same CDR3 is encoded by further DNA sequences in the sample. CDR3 amino acids: CASRSGQGAPNTEAFF. CDR3 DNA: TGTGCCAGTAGATCCGGACAGGGGGCGCCGAACACTGAAGCTTTCTTT. The chain uses TRBV7-9 and TRBJ1-1; 11 bases align to TRBD1. The V segment lost 9 bases and the J segment 1 base; nucleotides outside the gene matches: 10. The CDR3 totals 16 residues. CDR1 SEHNR and CDR2 FQNEAQ come from the germline V gene (reference sequence).

This chain links TRBV5-1 with TRBJ2-5; a possible D gene is TRBD2 (5 bases). CDR1 is SGHRS, CDR2 YFSETQ, per germline. V was pared by 0 bases and J by 1 base, with 7 bases between. This CDR3 comprises 14 residues. CDR3 nucleotides: TGCGCCAGCAGCTTGGACGGGGTCCAAGAGACCCAGTACTTC. Its protein product is CASSLDGVQETQYF.

V is TRBV10-1 and J is TRBJ2-3, with 9 bases that match TRBD2. Germline assignment: CDR1 WNHNN and CDR2 SYGVQD (reference sequence). The junction had 5 bases not matched to a gene; V was cut back by 3 bases and J by 4 bases. This CDR3 comprises 15 residues. The CDR3 loop is CASSEGTSKADTQYF. The CDR3 region has the DNA TGCGCCAGCAGTGAAGGGACTAGCAAGGCAGATACGCAGTATTTT.

The chain is built from TRBV15 and TRBJ2-7, with 7 bases that match TRBD2. Germline assignment: CDR1 LNHNV and CDR2 YYDKDF (reference sequence). V shed 8 bases and J 7 bases; nucleotides not matched to a gene: 17. The CDR3 is made up of 15 amino acids. CDR3: CATQGGNPSGGEQYF. In DNA form, the CDR3 reads TGTGCCACCCAGGGAGGCAATCCTTCCGGGGGGGAGCAGTACTTC.

The chain uses TRBV2 and TRBJ2-1; 7 bases are a match to TRBD1. Germline V lookup: CDR1 SNHLY, CDR2 FYNNEI. The CDR3 is made up of 18 amino acids. The J segment lost 7 bases and the V segment lost 7 bases, leaving 22 bases of the junction unmatched. The CDR3 coding sequence is TGTGCCAGCAAAAAGGGCCCAGGGGGTAGCGAGTCTGATAATGAGCAGTTCTTC. Its protein product is CASKKGPGGSESDNEQFF.

This chain uses TRBV29-1 with TRBJ1-3; D might be TRBD1 (6 bases). Germline lookup yields CDR1 SQVTM and CDR2 ANQGSEA. V dropped 5 bases and J dropped 4 bases, with 9 bases sitting between them. The CDR3 length is 12 residues. The CDR3 is CSVTGFGNTIYF. CDR3 nucleotides: TGCAGCGTTACAGGGTTCGGAAACACCATATATTTT.

The chain combines TRBV24-1 with TRBJ2-2; D is unclear. Germline values: CDR1 KGHDR, CDR2 SFDVKD. This CDR3 has 14 residues. V lost 3 bases and J lost 1, with 5 bases in between. The CDR3 sequence is CATSDGGNTGELFF. The CDR3 DNA sequence: TGTGCCACCAGTGATGGCGGGAACACCGGGGAGCTGTTTTTT.